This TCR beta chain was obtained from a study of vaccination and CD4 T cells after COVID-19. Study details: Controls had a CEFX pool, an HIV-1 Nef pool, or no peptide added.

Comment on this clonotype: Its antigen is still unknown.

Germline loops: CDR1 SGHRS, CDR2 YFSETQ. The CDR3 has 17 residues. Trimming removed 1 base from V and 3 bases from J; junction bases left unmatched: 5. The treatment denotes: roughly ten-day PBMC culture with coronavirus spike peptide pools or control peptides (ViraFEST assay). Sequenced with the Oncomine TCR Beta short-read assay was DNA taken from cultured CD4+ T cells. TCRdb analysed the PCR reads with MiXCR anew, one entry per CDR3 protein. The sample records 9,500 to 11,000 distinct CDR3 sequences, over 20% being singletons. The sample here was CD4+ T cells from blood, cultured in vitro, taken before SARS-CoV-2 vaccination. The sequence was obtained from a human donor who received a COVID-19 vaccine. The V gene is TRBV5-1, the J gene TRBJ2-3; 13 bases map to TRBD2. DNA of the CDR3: TGCGCCAGCAGCTTGACTAGCGGGGGGGCCCAGACAGATACGCAGTATTTT. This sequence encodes CASSLTSGGAQTDTQYF. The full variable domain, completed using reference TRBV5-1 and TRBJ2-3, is KAGVTQTPRYLIKTRGQQVTLSCSPISGHRSVSWYQQTPGQGLQFLFEYFSETQRNKGNFPGRFSGRQFSNSRSEMNVSTLELGDSALYLCASSLTSGGAQTDTQYFGPGTRLTVL.